Sequencing of this TCR beta chain was carried out in a study of cytomegalovirus exposure and HLA in healthy donors. Of note for this clone: Its antigen is not identified.

Points from the study as a whole: Cytomegalovirus association was listed for 164 TCR beta chains.

The germline V and J ends were trimmed by 6 bases and 0 bases, with 6 bases remaining between them. The CDR3 is 13 amino acids. Germline CDR1 is SGHTA and CDR2 is FQGNSA. Use of 60 Vbeta and 13 Jbeta primers characterized the PCR. Assay: immunoSEQ multiplex PCR; the TCRdb copy retains only in-frame clones and omits some. The profile shows 100,000 to 150,000 clones, around 82% of them singletons. The material sequenced was PBMCs. This chain connects TRBV7-2 to TRBJ1-5; D call uncertain. The origin of this receptor is a boy younger than 18 in good health and CMV-seronegative. This chain's CDR3 is CASSSNSNQPQHF. The DNA of the CDR3 is TGTGCCAGCAGTTCCAATAGCAATCAGCCCCAGCATTTT.